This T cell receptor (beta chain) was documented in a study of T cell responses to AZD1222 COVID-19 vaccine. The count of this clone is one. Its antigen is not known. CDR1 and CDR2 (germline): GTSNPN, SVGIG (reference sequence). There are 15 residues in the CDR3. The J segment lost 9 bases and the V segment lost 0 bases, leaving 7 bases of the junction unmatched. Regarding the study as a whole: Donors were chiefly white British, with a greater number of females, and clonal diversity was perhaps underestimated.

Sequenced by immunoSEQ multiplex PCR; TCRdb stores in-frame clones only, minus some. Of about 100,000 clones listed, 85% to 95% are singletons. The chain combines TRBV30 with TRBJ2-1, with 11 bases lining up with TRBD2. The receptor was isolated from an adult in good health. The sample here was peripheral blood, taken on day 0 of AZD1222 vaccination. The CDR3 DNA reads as TGTGCCTGGAGTGTAACTAGCGGGAGCTACCGTGAGCAGTTCTTC. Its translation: CAWSVTSGSYREQFF.